The rows below give T cell receptor beta chains drawn from one sample of a study of Graves' ophthalmopathy and Graves' hyperthyroidism. A single record per CDR3 protein comes from TCRdb applying MiXCR to the multiplex PCR reads. The table shows around 1,200,000 distinct CDR3 sequences, with about 35% occurring only once. Input material: peripheral blood or thyroid tissue (not recorded which). These receptors were obtained from an adult man with Graves' hyperthyroidism. Both conserved end residues are part of each CDR3. Each record gives: D gene, J gene, V gene, clone size, CDR3 DNA, CDR3 protein. D genes are given only for firm matches. For some rows the clone size is stated as once, few or many, or as a class when expanded; others skip it.

>NA|TRBJ2-7|TRBV12-3/TRBV12-4|few
TGTGCCAGCAGTCAGGGACAAACGGGCTCCTACGAGCAGTACTTC
CASSQGQTGSYEQYF
>NA|TRBJ2-7|TRBV10-3|NA
TGTGCCATCAGTTACCGAAAGGCCTACGAGCAGTACTTC
CAISYRKAYEQYF
>TRBD1|TRBJ1-6|TRBV7-9|many
TGTGCCAGCAGCGGACAGGGGTGGGATAATTCACCCCTCCACTTT
CASSGQGWDNSPLHF
>NA|TRBJ1-6|TRBV10-1|NA
TGCGCCAGCAGTGGGGGGTCCATAAGATCACCCCTCCACTTT
CASSGGSIRSPLHF
>TRBD1|TRBJ1-2|TRBV4-3|NA
TGCGCCAGCAGCCAAGAGGCCGGGACAGGGGACGGCTACACCTTC
CASSQEAGTGDGYTF
>NA|TRBJ1-5|TRBV9|NA
TGTGCCAGCAGCGTAGCTACCAGAGGTACCCAGCATTTT
CASSVATRGTQHF
>NA|TRBJ1-5|TRBV3-1|few
TGTGCCAGCAGCCAAGATCGAGAGACCCAGCATTTT
CASSQDRETQHF
>NA|TRBJ2-7|TRBV25-1|once
TGTGCCAGCATTTCGACCGGGTTCTCCTACGAGCAGTACTTC
CASISTGFSYEQYF
>NA|TRBJ1-1|TRBV6-1|NA
TGTGCCAGCAGACGGGACCCTCAGGGTGTGTTCACTGAAGCTTTCTTT
CASRRDPQGVFTEAFF
>NA|TRBJ1-3|TRBV4-3|NA
TGCGCCAGCAGCCAAGTGCTAAGCAACTCTGGAAACACCATATATTTT
CASSQVLSNSGNTIYF
>NA|TRBJ1-5|TRBV12-5|NA
TGTGCTTTGTGGGCGCCGGCCCATCAGCCCCAGCATTTT
CALWAPAHQPQHF
>NA|TRBJ2-7|TRBV11-2|NA
TGTGCCAGCAGCTTAGATCGGGGTAGCGAGTTCTACGAGCAGTACTTC
CASSLDRGSEFYEQYF
>NA|TRBJ2-7|TRBV7-3|many
TGTGCCAGCAGCTTGGGACACCCAGGCGACGAGCAGTACTTC
CASSLGHPGDEQYF
>NA|TRBJ1-4|TRBV7-9|NA
TGTGCCAGCAGCTTAGAGGGAGGGGCTAAACTGTTTTTT
CASSLEGGAKLFF
>TRBD1|TRBJ1-2|TRBV25-1|NA
TGTGCCAGCAGTGAGACTGGGACAGCAAGGGAGGGTGGCTACACCTTC
CASSETGTAREGGYTF
>NA|TRBJ2-5|TRBV20-1|NA
TGCAGTGCTAGAGGGGGGACAACTACCTGGGTGGGAGAGACCCAGTACTTC
CSARGGTTTWVGETQYF
>NA|TRBJ1-5|TRBV20-1|NA
TGCAGTGCTAGGTCGGTGGCGGGGATCAATAGCAATCAGCCCCAGCATTTT
CSARSVAGINSNQPQHF
>NA|TRBJ1-2|TRBV11-1|NA
TGTGCCAGCCCGCTCAACACGAACTATGGCTACACCTTC
CASPLNTNYGYTF
>NA|TRBJ1-2|TRBV30|NA
TGTGCCTGGGACAGTAGGTCTTTAGGTGGCTACACCTTC
CAWDSRSLGGYTF
>NA|TRBJ2-3|TRBV7-2|few
TGTGCCAGCAGCCCTTCCGGGAACATCCACCATACGCAGTATTTT
CASSPSGNIHHTQYF
>NA|TRBJ2-7|TRBV19|many
TGTGCCAGTCGAGAGGGAACAGAACTCTACGAGCAGTACTTC
CASREGTELYEQYF
>NA|TRBJ1-4|TRBV16|once
TGTGCCAGCAGCCAATCGAATGGGGGCCCAAGGGAAAAACTGTTTTTT
CASSQSNGGPREKLFF
>TRBD2|TRBJ2-5|TRBV29-1|NA
TGCAGCGTTCGGCGGGGGGCGGAGACCCAGTACTTC
CSVRRGAETQYF
>TRBD1|TRBJ2-3|TRBV3-1|few
TGTGCCAGCAGCCGACAGGGATCCGATACGCAGTATTTT
CASSRQGSDTQYF
>NA|TRBJ1-4|TRBV29-1|NA
TGCAGCGTTGCATCGGGGTCGGGGAAACTGTTTTTT
CSVASGSGKLFF
>NA|TRBJ2-7|TRBV10-3|many
TGTGCCAGCAGCCCCGCAGGACAGAGAGTCTACGAGCAGTACTTC
CASSPAGQRVYEQYF
>NA|TRBJ2-7|TRBV24-1|many
TGTGCCACCAGTGATGACACCTCCTACGAGCAGTACTTC
CATSDDTSYEQYF
>TRBD1|TRBJ2-7|TRBV14|NA
TGTGCCAGCAGCCAAGCGGACAGGCGCTACGAGCAGTACTTC
CASSQADRRYEQYF
>NA|TRBJ2-2|TRBV9|NA
TGTGCCAGCAGCGTAGGGAGGGGCGGGGAGCTGTTTTTT
CASSVGRGGELFF
>NA|TRBJ2-7|TRBV7-8|many
TGTGCCAGCAGCCCGGGCCCAAGGGAAGAGCAGTACTTC
CASSPGPREEQYF
>TRBD1|TRBJ1-1|TRBV30|few
TGTGCCTGGAGCGGACAGGGAAACACTGAAGCTTTCTTT
CAWSGQGNTEAFF
>NA|TRBJ1-2|TRBV29-1|NA
TGCAGCCCGGACGGATACTATGGCTACACCTTC
CSPDGYYGYTF
>NA|TRBJ1-3|TRBV7-9|NA
TGTGCCAGCAGCCGGGACTCCAAATCTGGAAACACCATATATTTT
CASSRDSKSGNTIYF
>NA|TRBJ1-1|TRBV20-1|many
TGCAGTGCTAGGGTACAGACGAACACTGAAGCTTTCTTT
CSARVQTNTEAFF
>NA|TRBJ2-5|TRBV7-2|NA
TGTGCCAGCAGTCTCCGCCCTGGGGAAATCGAAGGGGCCCAGTACTTC
CASSLRPGEIEGAQYF
>NA|TRBJ1-2|TRBV2|many
TGTGCCAGCAGTGCCGGGGTCGGCTACACCTTC
CASSAGVGYTF
>NA|TRBJ2-7|TRBV5-1|many
TGCGCCAGCACGCTAGGGTTGCGTACCTTGGGCGAGCAGTACTTC
CASTLGLRTLGEQYF
>TRBD1|TRBJ1-1|TRBV29-1|many
TGCAGCGTTGTATCACGGACAGGAAACACTGAAGCTTTCTTT
CSVVSRTGNTEAFF
>NA|TRBJ1-1|TRBV6-2/TRBV6-3|many
TGTGCCAGCAGTTACGAAGGACGGGGAGCTTTCTTT
CASSYEGRGAFF
>NA|TRBJ2-5|TRBV12-3/TRBV12-4|few
TGTGCCAGCAGTTTGGGCACTGGCTCCTTGGGAGAGACCCAGTACTTC
CASSLGTGSLGETQYF
>TRBD1|TRBJ2-7|TRBV5-1|NA
TGCGCCAGCAGCTCGGCGACAGGGCCCTACGAGCAGTACTTC
CASSSATGPYEQYF
>NA|TRBJ2-7|TRBV27|NA
TGTGCCAGCAGTCGAAGTAGGAGCTACGAGCAGTACTTC
CASSRSRSYEQYF
>NA|TRBJ2-6|TRBV7-8|few
TGTGCCAGCAGCTATTCAGGGTACAGGCTCTCTGGGGCCAACGTCCTGACTTTC
CASSYSGYRLSGANVLTF
>TRBD1|TRBJ1-1|TRBV20-1|many
TGCAGTGCTAGTGCCCGACAGGGAGTGACTGAAGCTTTCTTT
CSASARQGVTEAFF
>NA|TRBJ2-3|TRBV19|NA
TGTGCCAGTAGCCGTCTAGTACTTAACACAGATACGCAGTATTTT
CASSRLVLNTDTQYF
>NA|TRBJ2-7|TRBV2|many
TGTGCCAGCACCTGGGACGCTACCTACGAGCAGTACTTC
CASTWDATYEQYF
>NA|TRBJ1-1|TRBV20-1|many
TGCAGTGCTAGCGAAGGGGGGCGCACTGAAGCTTTCTTT
CSASEGGRTEAFF
>TRBD1|TRBJ1-5|TRBV20-1|NA
TGCAGTGCCACTGATGGGACAGGGGGTTCTCTTAGCAATCAGCCCCAGCATTTT
CSATDGTGGSLSNQPQHF